This T cell receptor beta chain was identified during a study of technical replicates of blood from a handful of donors. Clones were sequenced by immunoSEQ multiplex PCR, and TCRdb holds only the in-frame ones, with some missing. This table holds approximately 85,000 clones, 92% found once. There are 14 residues in the CDR3. The V gene lost 1 base and the J gene lost 0 bases, with 6 bases spanning the gap. Germline V gene lookup returns CDR1 SGHDT and CDR2 YYEEEE. The sequenced sample consisted of T cells isolated from PBMCs. This chain joins TRBV5-6 and TRBJ2-3; D is undetermined. This TCR was recovered from a human donor in good health. The CDR3 DNA follows: TGTGCCAGCAGCTTGATGTATAGCACAGATACGCAGTATTTT. Amino acids: CASSLMYSTDTQYF.